These 29 T cell receptor beta chains were all obtained from the same sample, sequenced in a study of blood T cell repertoires in COVID-19. Sequencing was performed with immunoSEQ multiplex PCR; in TCRdb, only in-frame clones are kept and a portion is missing. Of approximately 400,000 clones in the sample, roughly 80% were seen once. Sequencing was carried out using peripheral blood. The receptors were sampled from a human donor with acute or convalescent COVID-19. The donor label of this sample is uncertain.

This clone was found once. This chain uses TRBV4-2 with TRBJ2-5, with 8 positions matching TRBD2. Trimming at V came to 4 bases and at J to 5 bases, leaving 6 bases not matched to a gene. Looked up from germline, CDR1 is LGHNA and CDR2 is YNFKEQ. This CDR3 has 14 residues. The CDR3 sequence is CASSRAGVSETQYF. The CDR3, as DNA: TGTGCCAGCAGCCGAGCGGGGGTCTCGGAGACCCAGTACTTC.

This chain joins TRBV20-1 and TRBJ1-2, with TRBD1 as a possible D gene (5 bases). V was shortened by 6 bases and J by 6 bases, with 11 bases between the two germline ends. The CDR3 runs to 11 residues. In germline, CDR1 is DFQATT, CDR2 SNEGSKA (reference sequence). CDR3 sequence (DNA): TGCAGTGCCCCGACAGTCGATGGCTACACCTTC. Translation gives CSAPTVDGYTF.

This clone was picked up one time. The chain employs TRBV7-6 and TRBJ2-2; no definite D call. The CDR3 has 15 amino acids. Germline loops: CDR1 SGHVS, CDR2 FNYEAQ. Trimming left V 1 base short and J 2 bases short, with 8 bases between. The CDR3 loop is CASSLDSLNTGELFF. CDR3 in DNA: TGTGCCAGCAGCTTAGACTCCCTAAACACCGGGGAGCTGTTTTTT.

J is TRBJ2-3 and V is TRBV5-1; 14 bases align to TRBD2. The germline V gene has CDR1 SGHRS and CDR2 YFSETQ. V shed 3 bases, J shed 5 bases, and the junction held 5 bases outside the gene matches. This CDR3 has 16 amino acids. CDR3 in DNA: TGCGCCAGCAGCTGGGGACTAGCGGGAGAAGTAGATACGCAGTATTTT. Its translation: CASSWGLAGEVDTQYF.

The chain uses TRBV5-5 and TRBJ1-2; 7 nucleotides line up with TRBD1. The germline CDR1 and CDR2 sequences are SGHKS and YYEKEE (reference sequence). V gave up 1 base and J gave up 2 bases; unmatched junction bases: 8. The CDR3 has 16 residues. CDR3 in DNA: TGTGCCAGCAGCTTGCGGGGATCGGACAGGAACTATGGCTACACCTTC. Translation gives CASSLRGSDRNYGYTF.

The V call is TRBV2, the J call TRBJ2-7, with 10 bases fitting TRBD1. Germline assignment: CDR1 SNHLY and CDR2 FYNNEI. V shed 9 bases and J 1 base; nucleotides not matched to a gene: 6. CDR3 size: 14 residues. Written as DNA, the CDR3 is TGTGCCAGAGGGCGGGACAGGGGTTCCTACGAGCAGTACTTC. Its protein is CARGRDRGSYEQYF.

This rearrangement joins TRBV28 to TRBJ2-4; D is undetermined. Looked up from germline, CDR1 is MDHEN and CDR2 is SYDVKM. V lost 8 bases to trimming and J lost 1 base, with 12 bases between them. CDR3 size: 14 residues. CDR3 loop: CASSRYSAKNIQYF. The DNA of the CDR3 is TGTGCCAGCTCCCGATACTCGGCCAAAAACATTCAGTACTTC.

The rearrangement uses TRBV7-7 and TRBJ2-2; 10 bases line up with TRBD2. Germline CDR1 reads SSHAT; CDR2 reads FNYEAQ (reference sequence). The CDR3 covers 17 residues. The junction had 8 bases not matched to a gene; V was cut back by 4 bases and J by 3 bases. This chain's CDR3 is CASSSSLAGEDTGELFF. Here the CDR3 DNA reads TGTGCCAGCAGCTCATCTCTAGCGGGAGAAGACACCGGGGAGCTGTTTTTT. Full variable domain (rest looked up from reference TRBV7-7 and TRBJ2-2): GAGVSQSPRYKVTKRGQDVTLRCDPISSHATLYWYQQALGQGPEFLTYFNYEAQPDKSGLPSDRFSAERPEGSISTLTIQRTEQRDSAMYRCASSSSLAGEDTGELFFGEGSRLTVL.

This chain joins TRBV30 and TRBJ1-2; D unclear. The CDR3 consists of 12 residues. Germline-derived CDR1 and CDR2 are GTSNPN and SVGIG (reference sequence). V was clipped by 2 bases and J by 8 bases, with 12 bases between them. The CDR3 nucleotides are TGTGCCTGGAGTAGTCTCGCGCCGGGCTACACCTTC. Its translation is CAWSSLAPGYTF.

The DNA of the CDR3 is TGTGCCAGCAGCTTAGCGGTTAGCTCGAAGACCCAGTACTTC. Protein sequence: CASSLAVSSKTQYF. V gene TRBV7-2 combines with J gene TRBJ2-5; the D is unclear. CDR3 size: 14 residues. Deletions cut 0 bases from V and 6 bases from J, with 11 bases between. CDR1 SGHTA and CDR2 FQGNSA come from the germline V gene.

This clone was observed once. V gene TRBV18 combines with J gene TRBJ1-6, with 9 bases matching TRBD1. Germline V gene sequence: CDR1 KGHSH, CDR2 LQKENI. This CDR3 has 17 amino acids. V lost 3 bases and J lost 4; bases outside the gene matches: 7. The CDR3 loop is CASSPSETGGYNSPLHF. The CDR3 coding sequence is TGTGCCAGCTCACCCTCCGAGACAGGGGGTTATAATTCACCCCTCCACTTT.

This clone was detected only a few times. Compared with germline, one end of the junction differs, possibly owing to a read error. For the CDR3, the DNA is TGTGCCAGCGGCCAGGTTGCGGCGAACACCGGGGAGCTGTTTTTT. This codes for CASGQVAANTGELFF. The chain carries TRBV4-2 and TRBJ2-2, with D hard to call. The CDR3 is made up of 15 amino acids. Germline assignment: CDR1 LGHNA and CDR2 YNFKEQ.

This chain uses TRBV14 with TRBJ2-7, with D possibly being TRBD2 (6 bases). Germline CDR1 SGHDN, CDR2 FVKESK. V dropped 4 bases and J dropped 3 bases, with 13 bases sitting between them. The CDR3 loop spans 14 amino acids. Here the CDR3 reads CASSLFLTSYEQYF. For the CDR3, the DNA is TGTGCCAGCAGCCTCTTTTTGACTAGCTACGAGCAGTACTTC.

The rearrangement uses TRBV18 and TRBJ1-3; no clear D. Germline CDR1 and CDR2: KGHSH and LQKENI. This CDR3 is built from 13 residues. Trimming removed 7 bases from V and 4 bases from J, with 11 bases in between. The CDR3 sequence is CASFSGAGNTIYF. The CDR3 DNA sequence: TGTGCCAGCTTCAGTGGTGCCGGAAACACCATATATTTT.

The chain recombines TRBV28 with TRBJ2-3, with TRBD1 matching over 9 bases. CDR3 length: 17 residues. The germline V gene encodes CDR1 MDHEN and CDR2 SYDVKM. The V segment lost 4 bases and the J segment 5 bases; nucleotides outside the gene matches: 13. The CDR3 nucleotides are TGTGCCAGCAGTTCCTACCCCCCGGGACAGGGTTTAGATACGCAGTATTTT. This codes for CASSSYPPGQGLDTQYF. Full variable domain (missing parts from reference TRBV28 and TRBJ2-3): DVKVTQSSRYLVKRTGEKVFLECVQDMDHENMFWYRQDPGLGLRLIYFSYDVKMKEKGDIPEGYSVSREKKERFSLILESASTNQTSMYLCASSSYPPGQGLDTQYFGPGTRLTVL.

The chain employs TRBV19 and TRBJ1-2, with D maybe TRBD1 (6 bases). Trimming removed 6 bases at V and 3 bases at J, with 14 bases between. The germline CDR1 and CDR2 sequences are LNHDA and SQIVND (reference sequence). The CDR3 runs 14 residues. The CDR3 here is CASRVQGIDYGYTF. DNA of the CDR3: TGTGCCAGTAGGGTACAGGGAATCGACTATGGCTACACCTTC.

This clone was found once. The CDR3 loop reads CAWRANTGELFF. The DNA for the CDR3 is TGTGCCTGGAGGGCCAACACCGGGGAGCTGTTTTTT. V and J are TRBV30 and TRBJ2-2; D gene uncertain. The CDR3 length is 12 residues. In germline, CDR1 is GTSNPN, CDR2 SVGIG (reference sequence). The V end lost 3 bases, the J end lost 2 bases, and 4 bases lay between the germline ends.

This chain links TRBV3-1 (or the pseudogene TRBV3-2) with TRBJ2-7; tentative D call: TRBD2 (5 bases). This CDR3 has 15 residues. Germline V gene lookup returns CDR1 LGHDT and CDR2 YNNKEL (reference sequence). V was clipped by 1 base and J by 2 bases, with 12 bases between them. The CDR3 loop is CASSQVWTGTYEQYF. CDR3 DNA: TGTGCCAGCAGCCAAGTTTGGACGGGGACCTACGAGCAGTACTTC.

The gene calls are TRBV7-6 and TRBJ2-7, with TRBD1 matching over 8 bases. The CDR3 has 16 amino acids. The V gene end was trimmed by 3 bases and the J gene end by 1 base; junction bases not matched to a gene: 8. The germline gives CDR1 SGHVS, CDR2 FNYEAQ. The CDR3 DNA reads as TGTGCCAGCAGCTTGGAGACAGGGGCCGGATCCTACGAGCAGTACTTC. This sequence encodes CASSLETGAGSYEQYF.

V and J are TRBV4-1 and TRBJ1-3, with D possibly TRBD1 on 6 matching bases. Trimming stripped 5 bases from V and 1 base from J, with 15 bases between. The CDR3 is made up of 16 amino acids. Germline-derived CDR1 and CDR2 are MGHRA and YSYEKL. CDR3 coding DNA: TGCGCCAGCAGCTTCCGATCGGACAGATCTGGAAACACCATATATTTT. Encoded protein: CASSFRSDRSGNTIYF.

V is TRBV7-8 and J is TRBJ1-3, with a tentative D call TRBD1 (5 bases). The germline gives CDR1 SGHVS, CDR2 FQNEAQ. The CDR3 runs to 15 residues. V was trimmed by 2 bases and J by 1 base, leaving 9 bases between them. The CDR3 reads CASSLTGGSGNTIYF. For the CDR3, the DNA is TGTGCCAGCAGCTTAACCGGGGGATCTGGAAACACCATATATTTT. Supplemented by reference TRBV7-8 and TRBJ1-3, the full variable domain reads GAGVSQSPRYKVAKRGQDVALRCDPISGHVSLFWYQQALGQGPEFLTYFQNEAQLDKSGLPSDRFFAERPEGSVSTLKIQRTQQEDSAVYLCASSLTGGSGNTIYFGEGSWLTVV.

The J gene is TRBJ2-5, the V gene TRBV5-4; weak D call: TRBD1 (6 bases). Germline lookup yields CDR1 SGHNT and CDR2 YYREEE (reference sequence). V was clipped by 5 bases and J by 4 bases, with 18 bases between them. The CDR3 spans 15 residues. In DNA form, the CDR3 reads TGTGCCAGCAGTTTATACAAACAGGGTCGAGAGACCCAGTACTTC. Protein product: CASSLYKQGRETQYF.

V gene TRBV27 combines with J gene TRBJ1-6; D call uncertain. The CDR3 covers 14 residues. Germline assignment: CDR1 MNHEY and CDR2 SMNVEV (reference sequence). The V and J ends lost 6 bases and 0 bases respectively, with 6 bases between them. In DNA form, the CDR3 reads TGTGCCAGCAGCTTTAGCTCCTATAATTCACCCCTCCACTTT. As protein: CASSFSSYNSPLHF.

The genes are TRBV9 and TRBJ2-7; 8 nucleotides agree with TRBD2. J gave up 3 bases and V 0 bases, and 2 bases lay outside the gene matches. The CDR3 runs to 14 residues. The germline V gene encodes CDR1 SGDLS and CDR2 YYNGEE. The CDR3 protein is CASSVAGGHYEQYF. CDR3 in DNA: TGTGCCAGCAGCGTAGCGGGAGGGCACTACGAGCAGTACTTC.

This chain uses TRBV29-1 with TRBJ1-1; the D gene is possibly TRBD1 (6 bases). Trimming took off 7 bases at V and 0 bases at J, with 15 bases between the two ends. The CDR3 length is 14 residues. The germline V gene encodes CDR1 SQVTM and CDR2 ANQGSEA. CDR3 sequence (DNA): TGCAGCGGCGACACAGGGCCTCTGAACACTGAAGCTTTCTTT. Translation: CSGDTGPLNTEAFF.

The genes are TRBV28 and TRBJ1-2, with 8 nucleotides matching TRBD1. Trimming cost V 10 bases and J 4 bases; bases outside gene matches: 20. Germline CDR1 MDHEN, CDR2 SYDVKM. The CDR3 length is 17 residues. CDR3 nucleotide sequence: TGTGCCACCTCCACGGACAGGGAGGGGACCCGATCCTATGGCTACACCTTC. Amino acid sequence: CATSTDREGTRSYGYTF.

This clone was seen more than once but under ten times. This sequence joins TRBV28 and TRBJ1-2; 11 bases are a match to TRBD1. This CDR3 has 13 residues. Germline V gene data show CDR1 as MDHEN and CDR2 as SYDVKM. V shed 10 bases and J 4 bases; nucleotides not matched to a gene: 5. Written as DNA, the CDR3 is TGTGCCACCTCCGGGACAGGGGGCTATGGCTACACCTTC. Translating gives CATSGTGGYGYTF.

This clone was detected only once. This chain links TRBV3-1 (or the pseudogene TRBV3-2) with TRBJ2-1, with TRBD1 matching over 7 bases. V dropped 4 bases and J dropped 6; count of bases not matched to a gene: 12. CDR3 length equals 16 residues. CDR1 is LGHDT, CDR2 YNNKEL, per germline (reference sequence). The CDR3 reads CASSRPGGGDGNEQFF. DNA of the CDR3: TGTGCCAGCAGCCGGCCAGGGGGTGGGGACGGCAATGAGCAGTTCTTC.

The chain uses TRBV7-9 and TRBJ1-2; D possibly corresponds to TRBD1 (6 bases). This CDR3 comprises 16 residues. V was shortened by 2 bases and J by 0 bases, with 13 bases between the two germline ends. The germline V gene has CDR1 SEHNR and CDR2 FQNEAQ (reference sequence). The CDR3 is CASSLLDSQANYGYTF. In DNA form, the CDR3 reads TGTGCCAGCAGCTTACTGGACAGCCAAGCTAACTATGGCTACACCTTC.